This TCR beta chain was obtained from a study of beta chain features in type 1 diabetes. This CDR3 comprises 13 residues. Germline V gene lookup returns CDR1 SGHRS and CDR2 YFSETQ. The ends were cut back, 4 bases at V and 0 bases at J, with 7 bases in the middle. What was sequenced were expressed TCRB transcripts, since all of the isolated RNA had been reverse transcribed. This table comes from immunoSEQ multiplex PCR, and its TCRdb copy is limited to in-frame clones, with some not included. The sample records 200,000 to 300,000 clones, about 63% being singletons. Sequences were obtained from naive CD4+ T cells from blood. The clonotype originates from a man aged 30 to 39 in good health. V gene TRBV5-1 combines with J gene TRBJ1-2, with D unresolved. CDR3 coding DNA: TGCGCCAGCAGCCCTGATTCTAACTATGGCTACACCTTC. Protein sequence: CASSPDSNYGYTF.